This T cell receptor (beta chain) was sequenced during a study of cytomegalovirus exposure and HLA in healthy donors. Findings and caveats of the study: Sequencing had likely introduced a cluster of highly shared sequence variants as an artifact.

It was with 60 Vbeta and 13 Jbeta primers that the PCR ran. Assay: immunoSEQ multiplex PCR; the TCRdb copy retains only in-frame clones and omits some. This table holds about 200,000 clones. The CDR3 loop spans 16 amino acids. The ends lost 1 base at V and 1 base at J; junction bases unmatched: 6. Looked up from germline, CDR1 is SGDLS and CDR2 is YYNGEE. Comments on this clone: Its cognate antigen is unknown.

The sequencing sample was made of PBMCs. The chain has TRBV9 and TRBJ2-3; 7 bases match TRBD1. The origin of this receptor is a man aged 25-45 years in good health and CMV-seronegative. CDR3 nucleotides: TGTGCCAGCAGCGTATTTTCGGGGACAGGCACAGATACGCAGTATTTT. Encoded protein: CASSVFSGTGTDTQYF.